A selection of T cell receptor beta chains follows, all from one sample in a study of beta chain features in type 1 diabetes. Sequenced by immunoSEQ multiplex PCR; TCRdb stores in-frame clones only, minus some. This table has under 900,000 clones, roughly a sixth appearing once. What was sequenced was naive CD4+ T cells from blood. These TCRs come from a woman between 18 and 29 years old in good health. Both conserved end residues are part of each CDR3. The D gene is left open where the match is weak. Expanded clones get a size class; other rows say once, few or many, or leave the size out.

CDR3 DNA: TGTGCCAGCAGCCTCGGGACTAGCGGGAGGAAGGAGACCCAGTACTTC; CDR3 protein: CASSLGTSGRKETQYF; J gene: TRBJ2-5; clone size: once; D gene: TRBD2; V gene: TRBV5-4
CDR3 DNA: TGTGCCACCTCAGAGACAGGGAGCTACAATGAGCAGTTCTTC; CDR3 protein: CATSETGSYNEQFF; J gene: TRBJ2-1; clone size: few; D gene: TRBD1; V gene: TRBV28
CDR3 DNA: TGTGCCAGCGCTAACTATGGCTACACCTTC; CDR3 protein: CASANYGYTF; J gene: TRBJ1-2; clone size: few; D gene: NA; V gene: TRBV28
CDR3 DNA: TGTGCCAGTAGTACGATACAGGGGCGGCAGCCCCAGCATTTT; CDR3 protein: CASSTIQGRQPQHF; J gene: TRBJ1-5; clone size: NA; D gene: TRBD1; V gene: TRBV19
CDR3 DNA: TGTGCCAGCAGGGGGGACGCGGGCCGCAATGAGCAGTTCTTC; CDR3 protein: CASRGDAGRNEQFF; J gene: TRBJ2-1; clone size: few; D gene: NA; V gene: TRBV7-2
CDR3 DNA: TGTGCCAGCAGCTTGGGACTAGCGGGTGATACGCAGTATTTT; CDR3 protein: CASSLGLAGDTQYF; J gene: TRBJ2-3; clone size: few; D gene: TRBD2; V gene: TRBV5-5
CDR3 DNA: TGTGCCAGCAGACCGAGCCCCCAAATAGCGGGAGCTTTCGAGCAGTACTTC; CDR3 protein: CASRPSPQIAGAFEQYF; J gene: TRBJ2-7; clone size: NA; D gene: TRBD2; V gene: TRBV11-2
CDR3 DNA: TGTGCCAGCTCGAGGCAGGGCGGTCAGCCCCAGCATTTT; CDR3 protein: CASSRQGGQPQHF; J gene: TRBJ1-5; clone size: NA; D gene: NA; V gene: TRBV18
CDR3 DNA: TGTGCCAGCAGCTTCGGGACTACCGGTAATGAGCAGTTCTTC; CDR3 protein: CASSFGTTGNEQFF; J gene: TRBJ2-1; clone size: few; D gene: TRBD2; V gene: TRBV7-9
CDR3 DNA: TGTGCCAGCACCCCCAGGAAGCTAGTGTCCAATGAGCAGTTCTTC; CDR3 protein: CASTPRKLVSNEQFF; J gene: TRBJ2-1; clone size: NA; D gene: NA; V gene: TRBV6-5
CDR3 DNA: TGTGCCAGCCTACTAGCGGGAGCAGAGACCCAGTACTTC; CDR3 protein: CASLLAGAETQYF; J gene: TRBJ2-5; clone size: NA; D gene: TRBD2; V gene: TRBV7-2
CDR3 DNA: TGTGCCAGCAGCTTACCTAGGGGGAGCACAGATACGCAGTATTTT; CDR3 protein: CASSLPRGSTDTQYF; J gene: TRBJ2-3; clone size: few; D gene: NA; V gene: TRBV7-9
CDR3 DNA: TGTGCCATCAGTCCGACAGATTCCTACAATGAGCAGTTCTTC; CDR3 protein: CAISPTDSYNEQFF; J gene: TRBJ2-1; clone size: few; D gene: NA; V gene: TRBV10-3
CDR3 DNA: TGTGCCGGTGGGGGGACTAGAGGAGATACGCAGTATTTT; CDR3 protein: CAGGGTRGDTQYF; J gene: TRBJ2-3; clone size: few; D gene: TRBD2; V gene: TRBV7-2
CDR3 DNA: TGTGCCAGCTCCCAGGGGGCGGCGCAGCCCCAGCATTTT; CDR3 protein: CASSQGAAQPQHF; J gene: TRBJ1-5; clone size: NA; D gene: TRBD1; V gene: TRBV18
CDR3 DNA: TGTGCCAGCTCACCACCATTAGGACAGGGGTTATACGAGCAGTACTTC; CDR3 protein: CASSPPLGQGLYEQYF; J gene: TRBJ2-7; clone size: NA; D gene: TRBD1; V gene: TRBV18
CDR3 DNA: TGTGCCAGCAGTGAATGGCTGGTGACTACCGAGCAGTTCTTC; CDR3 protein: CASSEWLVTTEQFF; J gene: TRBJ2-1; clone size: few; D gene: NA; V gene: TRBV6-1
CDR3 DNA: TGTGCCAGCAGCCGTGGGACTAGCGGGACCCACGGGGAGACCCAGTACTTC; CDR3 protein: CASSRGTSGTHGETQYF; J gene: TRBJ2-5; clone size: NA; D gene: TRBD2; V gene: TRBV7-9
CDR3 DNA: TGTGCCAGCAGCCAGGGGACAGTTAACACTGAAGCTTTCTTT; CDR3 protein: CASSQGTVNTEAFF; J gene: TRBJ1-1; clone size: few; D gene: TRBD1; V gene: TRBV4-2
CDR3 DNA: TGTGCCAGCAGCTCTTGGGACGAGCAGTACTTC; CDR3 protein: CASSSWDEQYF; J gene: TRBJ2-7; clone size: few; D gene: NA; V gene: TRBV5-5
CDR3 DNA: TGTGCCAGCAGTGAATTATTAGAGAACACTGAAGCTTTCTTT; CDR3 protein: CASSELLENTEAFF; J gene: TRBJ1-1; clone size: NA; D gene: NA; V gene: TRBV6-1
CDR3 DNA: TGCAGCGTTCTAGCCCTAGCGGGAGTTCGGGGCTCCTACGAGCAGTACTTC; CDR3 protein: CSVLALAGVRGSYEQYF; J gene: TRBJ2-7; clone size: few; D gene: TRBD2; V gene: TRBV29-1
CDR3 DNA: TGCGCCAGCAGCCAAGATAAGGGGCGCTTCAATGAGCAGTTCTTC; CDR3 protein: CASSQDKGRFNEQFF; J gene: TRBJ2-1; clone size: few; D gene: NA; V gene: TRBV4-3
CDR3 DNA: TGTGCCAGCAGGGGAGACAGGGTAGACACCGGGGAGCTGTTTTTT; CDR3 protein: CASRGDRVDTGELFF; J gene: TRBJ2-2; clone size: once; D gene: TRBD1; V gene: TRBV6-6
CDR3 DNA: TGTGCCAGCAGCTCCACTAGCGGGAGGGGCCATGAGCAGTTCTTC; CDR3 protein: CASSSTSGRGHEQFF; J gene: TRBJ2-1; clone size: few; D gene: TRBD2; V gene: TRBV11-2
CDR3 DNA: TGTGCCAGCAGCCCCGCCGGGTTCGGCTACACCTTC; CDR3 protein: CASSPAGFGYTF; J gene: TRBJ1-2; clone size: few; D gene: NA; V gene: TRBV5-8
CDR3 DNA: TGTGCCAGCAGCTCAGGGAATTCTTGGCAAGAGACCCAGTACTTC; CDR3 protein: CASSSGNSWQETQYF; J gene: TRBJ2-5; clone size: NA; D gene: NA; V gene: TRBV7-2
CDR3 DNA: TGTGCCAGCAGCTTAGCTAGCCATAACACCGGGGAGCTGTTTTTT; CDR3 protein: CASSLASHNTGELFF; J gene: TRBJ2-2; clone size: few; D gene: NA; V gene: TRBV7-2
CDR3 DNA: TGTGCCAGCAGGAAAACAGGGGGGCCAGATACGCAGTATTTT; CDR3 protein: CASRKTGGPDTQYF; J gene: TRBJ2-3; clone size: few; D gene: TRBD1; V gene: TRBV7-3
CDR3 DNA: TGTGCCAGCAGCTTAGGTTCACATACGCAGTATTTT; CDR3 protein: CASSLGSHTQYF; J gene: TRBJ2-3; clone size: few; D gene: NA; V gene: TRBV4-2
CDR3 DNA: TGCGCCAGCAGCGAAAGACCCCAACCCGGGACAGATACGCAGTATTTT; CDR3 protein: CASSERPQPGTDTQYF; J gene: TRBJ2-3; clone size: NA; D gene: NA; V gene: TRBV4-3
CDR3 DNA: TGTGCCAGCAGCCAAGATTTCTGGGGGCTAGCGGCCACAGATACGCAGTATTTT; CDR3 protein: CASSQDFWGLAATDTQYF; J gene: TRBJ2-3; clone size: few; D gene: NA; V gene: TRBV4-2
CDR3 DNA: TGTGCCAGCAGTTCAGCGGGAATGGTGGGAGATGAGCAGTTCTTC; CDR3 protein: CASSSAGMVGDEQFF; J gene: TRBJ2-1; clone size: few; D gene: TRBD2; V gene: TRBV28
CDR3 DNA: TGTGCCAGCAGCAGGGACTCGACCCGGGGAGATACGCAGTATTTT; CDR3 protein: CASSRDSTRGDTQYF; J gene: TRBJ2-3; clone size: NA; D gene: NA; V gene: TRBV6-5
CDR3 DNA: TGCGCCAGCAGCCAATATGCAACTAGCGGGAACACCGGGGAGCTGTTTTTT; CDR3 protein: CASSQYATSGNTGELFF; J gene: TRBJ2-2; clone size: NA; D gene: TRBD2; V gene: TRBV4-3
CDR3 DNA: TGTGCCAGCAGCGGAGTATTGGTGTACCAAGAGACCCAGTACTTC; CDR3 protein: CASSGVLVYQETQYF; J gene: TRBJ2-5; clone size: NA; D gene: NA; V gene: TRBV7-2
CDR3 DNA: TGTGCCAGCAGAGTAGCGGGAACTGCCTACGAGCAGTACTTC; CDR3 protein: CASRVAGTAYEQYF; J gene: TRBJ2-7; clone size: NA; D gene: TRBD2; V gene: TRBV13
CDR3 DNA: TGTGCCAGCCTAAAGGCTCTTTATTACGGCTACACCTTC; CDR3 protein: CASLKALYYGYTF; J gene: TRBJ1-2; clone size: few; D gene: NA; V gene: TRBV6-6
CDR3 DNA: TGCAGCGTAAGAAACCCCGGACAGCGCTTCTATGGCTACACCTTC; CDR3 protein: CSVRNPGQRFYGYTF; J gene: TRBJ1-2; clone size: NA; D gene: NA; V gene: TRBV29-1
CDR3 DNA: TGTGCCAGCCGGGACCTAGCTAACTATGGCTACACCTTC; CDR3 protein: CASRDLANYGYTF; J gene: TRBJ1-2; clone size: NA; D gene: NA; V gene: TRBV5-4
CDR3 DNA: TGTGCCAGCAGCGTCGACAGATCAACTAATGAAAAACTGTTTTTT; CDR3 protein: CASSVDRSTNEKLFF; J gene: TRBJ1-4; clone size: few; D gene: NA; V gene: TRBV7-9
CDR3 DNA: TGCGCCAGCCGGGACTACGGGAACACCGGGGAGCTGTTTTTT; CDR3 protein: CASRDYGNTGELFF; J gene: TRBJ2-2; clone size: NA; D gene: TRBD2; V gene: TRBV4-3
CDR3 DNA: TGTGCCAGCAGTTATCTGGGCCGAAAAAACGAGCAGTACTTC; CDR3 protein: CASSYLGRKNEQYF; J gene: TRBJ2-7; clone size: few; D gene: NA; V gene: TRBV6-5